The clone carrying this TCR beta chain was seen a few times. Germline CDR1 GTSNPN, CDR2 SVGIG (reference sequence). Losses at the gene ends were 0 bases for V and 3 bases for J; bases not matched to a gene: 8. CDR3 length equals 17 residues. Using RNA transcripts as the source, TCR beta CDR3 regions were amplified. The HTBI primer set drove a first-round RT-PCR of the TCR CDR3. MiXCR was run by TCRdb on the multiplex PCR reads, yielding one entry per CDR3 protein. The sample carries fewer than 750,000 distinct CDR3 sequences, about 14% recorded once. This entry is derived from a study of T cells in Graves' hyperthyroidism and ophthalmopathy. Study in general: At initial diagnosis, before any treatment had begun, peripheral blood was obtained.

The chain employs TRBV30 and TRBJ2-1, with 10 bases fitting TRBD2. The sequence was obtained from a woman between 45 and 60 years old with Graves' ophthalmopathy. The specimen was blood. CDR3 in amino acids: CAWSVLLWTSGYNEQFF. The CDR3 DNA is TGTGCCTGGAGTGTACTGTTATGGACTAGCGGCTACAATGAGCAGTTCTTC.